The T cell receptor (beta chain) described here comes from a study of blood T cell repertoires in COVID-19. Study-level information: Samples came from the United States, Italy and Spain, spanning acute and convalescent COVID-19. PBMCs, B-cell-depleted T cells, or T cells were the source of the cDNA or gDNA that made up the material.

In the authors' workflow: Estimated nucleated cell counts came from reference gene primer amplification. Repertoires were generated with immunoSEQ multiplex PCR, while TCRdb's copy carries only in-frame clones and drops some. The D gene and trimming were derived from the DNA, and the V and J assignments and clone size from that table. Of 40,000 to 65,000 clones detected, roughly 90% appear once; the ten largest clones hold 2.5% to 3%. V was clipped by 1 base and J by 5 bases, with 14 bases between them. The CDR3 sequence is 15 residues long. The germline V gene has CDR1 MGHRA and CDR2 YSYEKL. This chain links TRBV4-1 with TRBJ1-2; D possibly corresponds to TRBD1 (6 bases). Sequenced: peripheral blood. The sequence was obtained from a man older than 75 with acute or convalescent COVID-19. CDR3 in DNA: TGCGCCAGCAGCCAAGGACAAGGACAGAAGTATGGCTACACCTTC. Residues: CASSQGQGQKYGYTF.